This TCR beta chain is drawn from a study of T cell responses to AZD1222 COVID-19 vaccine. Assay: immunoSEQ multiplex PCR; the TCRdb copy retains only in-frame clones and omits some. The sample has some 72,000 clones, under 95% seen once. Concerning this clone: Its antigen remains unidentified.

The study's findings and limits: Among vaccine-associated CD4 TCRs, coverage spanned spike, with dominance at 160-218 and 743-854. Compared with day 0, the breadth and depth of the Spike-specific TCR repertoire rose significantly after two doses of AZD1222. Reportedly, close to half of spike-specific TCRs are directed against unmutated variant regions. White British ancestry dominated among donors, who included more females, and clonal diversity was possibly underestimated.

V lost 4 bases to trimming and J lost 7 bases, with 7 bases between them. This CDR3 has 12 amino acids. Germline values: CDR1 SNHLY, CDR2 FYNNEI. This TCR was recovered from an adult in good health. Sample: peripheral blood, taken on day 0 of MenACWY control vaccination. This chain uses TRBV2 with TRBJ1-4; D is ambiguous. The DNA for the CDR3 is TGTGCCAGCAGTGGGACGGGTGAAAAACTGTTTTTT. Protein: CASSGTGEKLFF.